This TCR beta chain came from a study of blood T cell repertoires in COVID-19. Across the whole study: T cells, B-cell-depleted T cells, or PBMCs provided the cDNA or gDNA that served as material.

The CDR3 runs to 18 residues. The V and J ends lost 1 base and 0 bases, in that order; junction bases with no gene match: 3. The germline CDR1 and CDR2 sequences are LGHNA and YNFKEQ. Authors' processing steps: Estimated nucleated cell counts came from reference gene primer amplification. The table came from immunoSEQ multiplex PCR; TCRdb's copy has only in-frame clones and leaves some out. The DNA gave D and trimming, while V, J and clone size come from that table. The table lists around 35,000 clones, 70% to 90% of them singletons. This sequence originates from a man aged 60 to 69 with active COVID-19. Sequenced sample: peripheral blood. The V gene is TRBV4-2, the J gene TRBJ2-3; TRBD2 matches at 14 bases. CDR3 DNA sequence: TGTGCCAGCAGCCAAGGACTAGCGGGAGGGCCTAGCACAGATACGCAGTATTTT. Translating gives CASSQGLAGGPSTDTQYF.